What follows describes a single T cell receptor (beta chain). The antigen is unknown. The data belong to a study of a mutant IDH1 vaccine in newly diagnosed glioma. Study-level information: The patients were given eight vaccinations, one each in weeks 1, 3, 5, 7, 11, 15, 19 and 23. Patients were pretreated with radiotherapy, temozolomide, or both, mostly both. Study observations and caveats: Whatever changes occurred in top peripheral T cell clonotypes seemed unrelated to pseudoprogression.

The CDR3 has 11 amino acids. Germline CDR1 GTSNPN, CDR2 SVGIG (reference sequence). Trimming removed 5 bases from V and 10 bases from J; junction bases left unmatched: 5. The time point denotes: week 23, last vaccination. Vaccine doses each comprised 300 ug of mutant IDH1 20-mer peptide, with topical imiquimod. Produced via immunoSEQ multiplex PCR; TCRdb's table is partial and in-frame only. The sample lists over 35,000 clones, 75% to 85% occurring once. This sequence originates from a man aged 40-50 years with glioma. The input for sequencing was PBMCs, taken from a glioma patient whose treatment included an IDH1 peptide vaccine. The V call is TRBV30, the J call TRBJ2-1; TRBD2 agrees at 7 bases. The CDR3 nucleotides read TGTGCCTGGGCCTGGGGGGGGGAGCAGTTCTTC. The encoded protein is CAWAWGGEQFF.